These T cell receptor beta chains were read from a single sample in a study of shared clonotypes between healthy human individuals. Profiling relied on immunoSEQ multiplex PCR, and the TCRdb table lists in-frame clones only, not all of them. The table lists 2 million to 2.5 million clones, approximately 96% of them singletons, with 0.1% to 0.15% in the top ten. Material for sequencing was naive CD4+ T cells sorted from blood. These receptors were taken from a man aged 18-30 years in good health. Each CDR3 is given with its conserved first and last residue. The D gene is left open where the match is weak. Clone size appears in some rows only: once, few, many, or a class for an expanded clone.

j_call: TRBJ2-7; v_call: TRBV11-2; clone_size: -; d_call: TRBD1; cdr3_nt: TGTGCCAGCAGTGTCGGGACAGGGGGCACGGGCGAGCAGTACTTC; cdr3_aa: CASSVGTGGTGEQYF
j_call: TRBJ2-3; v_call: TRBV11-3; clone_size: -; d_call: TRBD1; cdr3_nt: TGTGCCAGCAGCCTAGGGACAGGGGAAAGGACAGATACGCAGTATTTT; cdr3_aa: CASSLGTGERTDTQYF
j_call: TRBJ1-6; v_call: TRBV11-2; clone_size: -; d_call: -; cdr3_nt: TGTGCCAGCAGCTTCCCGTATAATTCACCCCTCCACTTT; cdr3_aa: CASSFPYNSPLHF
j_call: TRBJ1-6; v_call: TRBV18; clone_size: few; d_call: -; cdr3_nt: TGTGCCAGCTCACCACAAAATTCACCCCTCCACTTT; cdr3_aa: CASSPQNSPLHF
j_call: TRBJ1-2; v_call: TRBV6-1; clone_size: -; d_call: TRBD1; cdr3_nt: TGTGCCAGCAGTGAAGAGGAACAGGGGGCTTATTGGTATGGCTACACCTTC; cdr3_aa: CASSEEEQGAYWYGYTF
j_call: TRBJ1-4; v_call: TRBV28; clone_size: -; d_call: TRBD1; cdr3_nt: TGTGCCAGCAGTCGGCAGGGGGCAACTAATGAAAAACTGTTTTTT; cdr3_aa: CASSRQGATNEKLFF
j_call: TRBJ1-2; v_call: TRBV5-6; clone_size: -; d_call: -; cdr3_nt: TGTGCCAGCAGCTTGTCCTCTGAATTTGAACGTCCCTATGGCTACACCTTC; cdr3_aa: CASSLSSEFERPYGYTF
j_call: TRBJ2-1; v_call: TRBV7-6; clone_size: -; d_call: -; cdr3_nt: TGTGCCAGCAGCCTCGGTAGCTACAATGAGCAGTTCTTC; cdr3_aa: CASSLGSYNEQFF
j_call: TRBJ1-1; v_call: TRBV6-5; clone_size: -; d_call: TRBD1; cdr3_nt: TGTGCCAGCAAAACGGACAGGGAAGCTTTCTTT; cdr3_aa: CASKTDREAFF
j_call: TRBJ1-1; v_call: TRBV5-1; clone_size: -; d_call: -; cdr3_nt: TGCGCCAGCAGCGCGAGAGTGAACACTGAAGCTTTCTTT; cdr3_aa: CASSARVNTEAFF
j_call: TRBJ1-2; v_call: TRBV28; clone_size: -; d_call: TRBD1; cdr3_nt: TGTGCCAGCAGTTTGGACAGGGGTATCTATGGCTACACCTTC; cdr3_aa: CASSLDRGIYGYTF
j_call: TRBJ1-3; v_call: TRBV6-1; clone_size: -; d_call: -; cdr3_nt: TGTGCCAGCACTAGGTGGCAAGAAAACACCATATATTTT; cdr3_aa: CASTRWQENTIYF
j_call: TRBJ1-2; v_call: TRBV30; clone_size: -; d_call: TRBD1; cdr3_nt: TGTGCCTGGACGACAGGGTATGGCTACACCTTC; cdr3_aa: CAWTTGYGYTF
j_call: TRBJ1-6; v_call: TRBV28; clone_size: -; d_call: -; cdr3_nt: TGTGCCAGCCAACCAGAGGGGGAAAGTTCACCCCTCCACTTT; cdr3_aa: CASQPEGESSPLHF
j_call: TRBJ2-5; v_call: TRBV7-8; clone_size: -; d_call: -; cdr3_nt: TGTGCCAGCAGCCACAGGCCGGGGCCCCGGGGAGAGACCCAGTACTTC; cdr3_aa: CASSHRPGPRGETQYF
j_call: TRBJ2-5; v_call: TRBV6-5; clone_size: -; d_call: TRBD2; cdr3_nt: TGTGCCAGCAGTTACTCGGGGAGGGGCGAGACCCAGTACTTC; cdr3_aa: CASSYSGRGETQYF
j_call: TRBJ2-2; v_call: TRBV4-3; clone_size: -; d_call: -; cdr3_nt: TGCGCCAGCAGCCAAGAGACAGGAGTAAACACCGGGGAGCTGTTTTTT; cdr3_aa: CASSQETGVNTGELFF
j_call: TRBJ1-1; v_call: TRBV11-3; clone_size: -; d_call: -; cdr3_nt: TGTGCCAGCAGCTCCTACTCTACGACTGAAGCTTTCTTT; cdr3_aa: CASSSYSTTEAFF
j_call: TRBJ1-1; v_call: TRBV28; clone_size: -; d_call: -; cdr3_nt: TGTGCCAGCAGTTTGTGGGGGCGGTTCTCAGGGATGGAGTCGAACACTGAAGCTTTCTTT; cdr3_aa: CASSLWGRFSGMESNTEAFF
j_call: TRBJ1-3; v_call: TRBV5-1; clone_size: once; d_call: -; cdr3_nt: TGCGCCAGCAGCCCGGCGGGGGCGACGGGAAACACCATATATTTT; cdr3_aa: CASSPAGATGNTIYF